This T cell receptor (beta chain) is from a study of shared clonotypes between healthy human individuals. General study points: How much donors shared clonotypes was expected to be affected by sequencing depth. In a few donors, approximately 5% of naive CD4 clonotypes appeared in common. Blood was the sole source, and tissue repertoires probably differ.

Naive CD8 cells comprised CD45RO-negative, CCR7-positively selected cells, excluding terminally differentiated effector memory CD45RA+ cells. Per sorted-subset replicate PCR, input was around 220 ng DNA, representing about 30,000 T cell genomes. Clones were sequenced by immunoSEQ multiplex PCR, and TCRdb holds only the in-frame ones, with some missing. This table has some 2,000,000 clones, over 85% appearing once. Of note for this clone: The antigen remains undetermined.

Trimming removed 1 base from V and 7 bases from J, with 11 bases in between. Germline V gives CDR1 LGHNA, CDR2 YSLEER. The CDR3 length is 14 residues. Material for sequencing was naive CD8+ T cells sorted from blood. The receptor was isolated from a man between 18 and 35 years old in good health. This rearrangement joins TRBV4-3 to TRBJ2-1; D remains ambiguous. The CDR3: CASSQALSWNEQFF. The CDR3 coding sequence is TGCGCCAGCAGCCAAGCCCTAAGCTGGAATGAGCAGTTCTTC.